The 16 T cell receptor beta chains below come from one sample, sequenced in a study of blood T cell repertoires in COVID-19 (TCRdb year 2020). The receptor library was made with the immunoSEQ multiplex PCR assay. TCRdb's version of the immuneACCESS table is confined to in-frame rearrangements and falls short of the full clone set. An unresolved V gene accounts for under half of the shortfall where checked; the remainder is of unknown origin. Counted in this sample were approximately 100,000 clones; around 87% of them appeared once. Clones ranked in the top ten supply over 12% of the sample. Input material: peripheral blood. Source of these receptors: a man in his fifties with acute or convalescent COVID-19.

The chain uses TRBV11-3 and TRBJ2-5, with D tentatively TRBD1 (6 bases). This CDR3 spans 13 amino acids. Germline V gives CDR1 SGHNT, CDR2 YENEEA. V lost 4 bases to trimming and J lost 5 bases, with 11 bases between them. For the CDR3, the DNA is TGTGCCAGCAGCTACCTCCAGGGGGAGACCCAGTACTTC. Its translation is CASSYLQGETQYF. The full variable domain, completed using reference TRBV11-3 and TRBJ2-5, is EAGVVQSPRYKIIEKKQPVAFWCNPISGHNTLYWYLQNLGQGPELLIRYENEEAVDDSQLPKDRFSAERLKGVDSTLKIQPAELGDSAVYLCASSYLQGETQYFGPGTRLLVL.

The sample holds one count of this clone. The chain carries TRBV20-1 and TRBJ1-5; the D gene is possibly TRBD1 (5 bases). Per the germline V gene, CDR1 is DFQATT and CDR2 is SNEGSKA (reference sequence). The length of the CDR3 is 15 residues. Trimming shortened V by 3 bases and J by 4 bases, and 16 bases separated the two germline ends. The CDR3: CSASLSGQRNQPQHF. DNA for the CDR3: TGCAGTGCTAGTTTATCAGGGCAGCGAAATCAGCCCCAGCATTTT.

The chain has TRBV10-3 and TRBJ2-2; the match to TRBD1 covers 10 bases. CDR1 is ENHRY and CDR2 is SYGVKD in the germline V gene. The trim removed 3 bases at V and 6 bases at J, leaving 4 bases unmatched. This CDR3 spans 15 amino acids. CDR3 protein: CAISERDRGSGELFF. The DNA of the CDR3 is TGTGCCATCAGTGAAAGGGACAGGGGATCCGGGGAGCTGTTTTTT.

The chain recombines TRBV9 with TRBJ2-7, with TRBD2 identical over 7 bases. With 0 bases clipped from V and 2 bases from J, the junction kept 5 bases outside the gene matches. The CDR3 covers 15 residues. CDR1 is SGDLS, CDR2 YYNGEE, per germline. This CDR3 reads CASSVAASGTYEQYF. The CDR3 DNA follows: TGTGCCAGCAGCGTAGCGGCTAGCGGTACCTACGAGCAGTACTTC.

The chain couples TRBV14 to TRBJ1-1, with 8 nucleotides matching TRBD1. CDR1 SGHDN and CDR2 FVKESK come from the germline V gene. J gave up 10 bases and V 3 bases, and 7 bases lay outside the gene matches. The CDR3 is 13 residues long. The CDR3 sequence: CASSQRTGLRAFF. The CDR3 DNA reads TGTGCCAGCAGCCAGCGGACAGGGCTTAGAGCTTTCTTT.

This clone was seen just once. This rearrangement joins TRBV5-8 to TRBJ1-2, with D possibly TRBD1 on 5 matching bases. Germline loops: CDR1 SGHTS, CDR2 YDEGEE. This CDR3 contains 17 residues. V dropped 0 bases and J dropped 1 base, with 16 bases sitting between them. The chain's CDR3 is CASSLALGQGINYGYTF. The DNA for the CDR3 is TGTGCCAGCAGCTTGGCTTTGGGGCAGGGAATTAACTATGGCTACACCTTC.

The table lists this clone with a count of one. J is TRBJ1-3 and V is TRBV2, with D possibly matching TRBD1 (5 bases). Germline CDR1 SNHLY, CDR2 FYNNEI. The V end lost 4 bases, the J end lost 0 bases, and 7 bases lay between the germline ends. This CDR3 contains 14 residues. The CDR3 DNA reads TGTGCCAGCAGTGGGACACACTCTGGAAACACCATATATTTT. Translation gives CASSGTHSGNTIYF.

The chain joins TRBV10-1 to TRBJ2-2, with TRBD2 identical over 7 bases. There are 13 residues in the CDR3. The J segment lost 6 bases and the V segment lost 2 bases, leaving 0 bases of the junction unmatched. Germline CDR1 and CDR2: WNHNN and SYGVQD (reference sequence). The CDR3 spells CASSEREAGELFF. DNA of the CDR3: TGCGCCAGCAGTGAGCGGGAGGCCGGGGAGCTGTTTTTT.

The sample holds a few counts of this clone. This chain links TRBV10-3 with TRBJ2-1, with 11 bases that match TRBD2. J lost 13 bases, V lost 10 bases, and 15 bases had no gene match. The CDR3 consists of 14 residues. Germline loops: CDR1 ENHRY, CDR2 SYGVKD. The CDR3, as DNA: TGTGCCACCCAGGGACTAGCGGAAGAGTGGTCCCAGTTCTTC. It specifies CATQGLAEEWSQFF.

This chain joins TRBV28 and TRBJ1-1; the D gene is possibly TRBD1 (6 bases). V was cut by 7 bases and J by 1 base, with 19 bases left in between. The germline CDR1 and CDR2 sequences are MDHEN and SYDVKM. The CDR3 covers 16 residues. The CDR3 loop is CASKRGAGATNTEAFF. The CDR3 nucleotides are TGTGCCAGCAAACGTGGGGCAGGGGCGACGAACACTGAAGCTTTCTTT. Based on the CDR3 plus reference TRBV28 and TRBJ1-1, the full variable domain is DVKVTQSSRYLVKRTGEKVFLECVQDMDHENMFWYRQDPGLGLRLIYFSYDVKMKEKGDIPEGYSVSREKKERFSLILESASTNQTSMYLCASKRGAGATNTEAFFGQGTRLTVV.

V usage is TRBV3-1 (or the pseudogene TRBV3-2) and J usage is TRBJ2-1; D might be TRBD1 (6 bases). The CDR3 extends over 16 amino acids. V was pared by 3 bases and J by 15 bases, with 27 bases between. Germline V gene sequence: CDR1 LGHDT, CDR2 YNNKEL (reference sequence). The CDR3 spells CASSHKAQGRYGRPFF. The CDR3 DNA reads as TGTGCCAGCAGCCATAAGGCGCAGGGGCGCTACGGCCGTCCGTTCTTC.

The CDR3 DNA sequence: TGTGCCATCACCCCGGACAGATACAATCAGCCCCAGCATTTT. Its protein product is CAITPDRYNQPQHF. The chain combines TRBV10-3 with TRBJ1-5; a possible D gene is TRBD1 (6 bases). CDR1 and CDR2 from the germline V gene are ENHRY and SYGVKD. The CDR3 totals 14 residues. Trimming left V 7 bases short and J 3 bases short, with 13 bases between.

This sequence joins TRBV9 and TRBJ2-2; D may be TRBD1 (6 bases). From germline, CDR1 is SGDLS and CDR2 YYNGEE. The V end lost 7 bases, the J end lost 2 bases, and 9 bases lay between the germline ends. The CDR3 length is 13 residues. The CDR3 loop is CASGTPNTGELFF. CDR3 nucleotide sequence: TGTGCCAGCGGGACACCCAACACCGGGGAGCTGTTTTTT.

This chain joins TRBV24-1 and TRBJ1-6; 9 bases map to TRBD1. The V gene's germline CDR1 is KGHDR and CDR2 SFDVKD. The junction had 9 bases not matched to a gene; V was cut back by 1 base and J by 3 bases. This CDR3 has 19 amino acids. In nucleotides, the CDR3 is TGTGCCACCAGTGATTTCCGCAGAGACAGGGGGATCTATAATTCACCCCTCCACTTT. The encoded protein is CATSDFRRDRGIYNSPLHF.

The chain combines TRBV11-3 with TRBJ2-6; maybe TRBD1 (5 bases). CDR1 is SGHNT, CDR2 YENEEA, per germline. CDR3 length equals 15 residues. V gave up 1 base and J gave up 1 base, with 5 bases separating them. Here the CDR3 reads CASSLGTSGANVLTF. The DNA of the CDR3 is TGTGCCAGCAGCTTAGGGACATCTGGGGCCAACGTCCTGACTTTC.

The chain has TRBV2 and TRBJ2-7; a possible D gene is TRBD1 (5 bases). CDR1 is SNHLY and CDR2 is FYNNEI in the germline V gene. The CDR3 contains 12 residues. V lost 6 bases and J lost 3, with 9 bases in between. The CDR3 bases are TGTGCCAGCAGCGTTACAGGCTACGAGCAGTACTTC. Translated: CASSVTGYEQYF.